This TCR beta chain was recovered during a study of T-cell reconstitution after alpha-beta-depleted transplantation in children. Findings and limits, study-wide: About two months after transplant, alpha-beta T cells reportedly came from several hundred expanded graft clones. Once a year had passed after transplant, T-cell counts and diversity came mostly from newly produced T cells. High day-60 TCRbeta diversity in some patients came from surviving recipient T cells and thymic progenitors.

V shed 3 bases and J shed 6 bases, with 8 bases lying between them. The CDR3 loop spans 13 amino acids. Looked up from germline, CDR1 is MDHEN and CDR2 is SYDVKM. This clonotype was counted ten times or more. The antigen remains unidentified. The library targeted TCRbeta and was prepared with unique molecular identifiers. TCRdb re-derived calls from the PCR reads in MiXCR, one entry per CDR3 protein. The data hold approximately 190,000 distinct CDR3 sequences, with just under 6.5% observed a single time. Sequenced here: PBMCs, sampled before TCRalphabeta/CD19-depleted stem cell transplant. The receptor was isolated from a girl under three years old with combined immunodeficiency, due to receive a stem cell transplant. This chain uses TRBV28 with TRBJ2-2; the D is unclear. The CDR3 is CASSFRRAGELFF. As DNA, the CDR3 is TGTGCCAGCAGTTTCAGGCGCGCCGGGGAGCTGTTTTTT.